The 14 T cell receptor beta chains below were found in one sample sequenced in a study of PD-1 blockade in mismatch repair-deficient tumors. Method: immunoSEQ multiplex PCR; TCRdb's copy keeps in-frame clones and lacks some. The repertoire consists of about 19,000 clones, with about 80% occurring once and the leading ten covering 1.4%. The sequenced sample was PBMCs, obtained 52 weeks after starting pembrolizumab. The receptors derive from an adult with mismatch repair-deficient cancer.

This clone was recorded a few times. The chain links TRBV2 to TRBJ2-7; D is possibly TRBD2 (7 bases). CDR1 and CDR2 from the germline V gene are SNHLY and FYNNEI. The CDR3 covers 13 residues. Trimming removed 7 bases from V and 5 bases from J, with 15 bases in between. The CDR3 DNA is TGTGCCAGCACCTTCTGGGGGGGCCACGAGCAGTACTTC. Its translation is CASTFWGGHEQYF.

This chain links TRBV5-1 with TRBJ1-2; 7 positions match TRBD1. The CDR3 has 14 residues. V lost 3 bases and J lost 2; bases outside the gene matches: 4. Germline V gene sequence: CDR1 SGHRS, CDR2 YFSETQ. The CDR3 DNA reads as TGCGCCAGCAGCTCGGACAGGCACAACTATGGCTACACCTTC. Its translation is CASSSDRHNYGYTF.

The rearrangement links TRBV6-5 to TRBJ2-2; 7 bases fit TRBD2. The CDR3 runs 15 residues. Germline assignment: CDR1 MNHEY and CDR2 SVGAGI. J gave up 3 bases and V 0 bases, and 1 base lay outside the gene matches. CDR3 protein: CASSYSLADTGELFF. As DNA, the CDR3 is TGTGCCAGCAGTTACTCGCTAGCGGACACCGGGGAGCTGTTTTTT.

The chain has TRBV18 and TRBJ1-1, with 10 bases that match TRBD1. Germline CDR1 is KGHSH and CDR2 is LQKENI. The CDR3 runs to 13 residues. J gave up 11 bases and V 5 bases, and 8 bases lay outside the gene matches. The CDR3 nucleotides are TGTGCCAGCTCATACGACAGGGGGCGGGAGGCTTTCTTT. It translates to CASSYDRGREAFF. Full variable domain (missing parts from reference TRBV18 and TRBJ1-1): NAGVMQNPRHLVRRRGQEARLRCSPMKGHSHVYWYRQLPEEGLKFMVYLQKENIIDESGMPKERFSAEFPKEGPSILRIQQVVRGDSAAYFCASSYDRGREAFFGQGTRLTVV.

This chain uses TRBV27 with TRBJ1-1, with D perhaps matching TRBD1 (5 bases). Trimming cost V 4 bases and J 11 bases, with 17 bases left between them. Looked up from germline, CDR1 is MNHEY and CDR2 is SMNVEV (reference sequence). The CDR3 is 13 amino acids. CDR3 in DNA: TGTGCCAGCAGTTCCAATCAGGGTTCAAAGGCTTTCTTT. Translated, it gives CASSSNQGSKAFF.

This clone came up a few times. The chain couples TRBV27 to TRBJ2-7; the match to TRBD1 covers 7 bases. This CDR3 contains 14 residues. V lost 8 bases to trimming and J lost 2 bases; unmatched junction nucleotides: 9. Germline V gives CDR1 MNHEY, CDR2 SMNVEV (reference sequence). The CDR3 DNA reads as TGTGCCAGCGGCGACAGGGTTCCTCCCTACGAGCAGTACTTC. It is translated as CASGDRVPPYEQYF.

The chain links TRBV13 to TRBJ2-3; 10 bases fit TRBD2. This CDR3 has 19 amino acids. The J segment lost 5 bases and the V segment lost 5 bases, leaving 19 bases of the junction unmatched. Germline-derived CDR1 and CDR2 are PRHDT and FYEKMQ (reference sequence). CDR3 bases: TGTGCCAGCAGCGAAGAAGGAGGTCGGCTAGCGGGAGTCGAAGATACGCAGTATTTT. Translating gives CASSEEGGRLAGVEDTQYF. Full variable domain (rest looked up from reference TRBV13 and TRBJ2-3): AAGVIQSPRHLIKEKRETATLKCYPIPRHDTVYWYQQGPGQDPQFLISFYEKMQSDKGSIPDRFSAQQFSDYHSELNMSSLELGDSALYFCASSEEGGRLAGVEDTQYFGPGTRLTVL.

This clone came up once. The chain joins TRBV29-1 to TRBJ2-5; TRBD2 is a possible D gene (6 bases). V shed 3 bases and J shed 1 base, with 9 bases lying between them. The germline gives CDR1 SQVTM, CDR2 ANQGSEA. The CDR3 runs to 13 residues. This CDR3 reads CSVDPGLQETQYF. The CDR3 nucleotides are TGCAGCGTTGACCCGGGACTCCAAGAGACCCAGTACTTC.

This chain joins TRBV6-6 and TRBJ2-7; no definite D call. V was shortened by 8 bases and J by 3 bases, with 14 bases between the two germline ends. Germline CDR1 and CDR2: MNHNY and SVGAGI (reference sequence). The CDR3 covers 13 residues. Written as DNA, the CDR3 is TGTGCCAGCGAAGGTACGGGTTTCTACGAGCAGTACTTC. Protein product: CASEGTGFYEQYF.

This clone has a single count. The chain carries TRBV27 and TRBJ2-5, with D possibly TRBD2 on 6 matching bases. CDR3 length: 14 amino acids. From germline, CDR1 is MNHEY and CDR2 SMNVEV (reference sequence). Trimming took off 3 bases at V and 0 bases at J, with 8 bases between the two ends. DNA for the CDR3: TGTGCCAGCAGTTTGGCGGGGTACCAAGAGACCCAGTACTTC. It is translated as CASSLAGYQETQYF.

The rearrangement uses TRBV6-1 and TRBJ2-7, with 7 bases lining up with TRBD1. The J segment lost 4 bases and the V segment lost 5 bases, leaving 8 bases of the junction unmatched. Germline V CDR1 and CDR2: MNHNS, SASEGT. The length of the CDR3 is 14 residues. CDR3 in amino acids: CASSRGQIAYEQYF. DNA of the CDR3: TGTGCCAGCAGTAGGGGACAGATTGCGTACGAGCAGTACTTC.

In DNA form, the CDR3 reads TGTGCCAGCAGTTTAGAGGCGGCAGGGGCTTACGAGCAGTACTTC. Amino acid sequence: CASSLEAAGAYEQYF. The chain joins TRBV27 to TRBJ2-7; possible D gene TRBD1, 6 bases. The CDR3 has 15 residues. V was cut by 2 bases and J by 4 bases, with 15 bases left in between. CDR1 and CDR2 from the germline V gene are MNHEY and SMNVEV (reference sequence).

This clone was counted only a few times. Relative to the germline gene, one junction end is altered; a read error may explain this. The V gene is TRBV12-5, the J gene TRBJ2-7; 8 nucleotides agree with TRBD2. The CDR3 loop spans 14 amino acids. Germline CDR1 and CDR2: LGHNT and FRNRAP. CDR3 amino acids: CASGVHASGLDGMF. CDR3 in DNA: TGTGCTAGTGGCGTCCACGCGTCGGGACTAGACGGGATGTTC.

The chain combines TRBV9 with TRBJ1-1; a weak D match, TRBD1 (6 bases). Germline V lookup: CDR1 SGDLS, CDR2 YYNGEE. There are 18 residues in the CDR3. Trimming took off 3 bases at V and 6 bases at J, with 27 bases between the two ends. The CDR3 spells CASSATPGQGGHWAEAFF. CDR3 bases: TGTGCCAGCAGCGCAACCCCGGGACAAGGGGGACACTGGGCTGAAGCTTTCTTT.